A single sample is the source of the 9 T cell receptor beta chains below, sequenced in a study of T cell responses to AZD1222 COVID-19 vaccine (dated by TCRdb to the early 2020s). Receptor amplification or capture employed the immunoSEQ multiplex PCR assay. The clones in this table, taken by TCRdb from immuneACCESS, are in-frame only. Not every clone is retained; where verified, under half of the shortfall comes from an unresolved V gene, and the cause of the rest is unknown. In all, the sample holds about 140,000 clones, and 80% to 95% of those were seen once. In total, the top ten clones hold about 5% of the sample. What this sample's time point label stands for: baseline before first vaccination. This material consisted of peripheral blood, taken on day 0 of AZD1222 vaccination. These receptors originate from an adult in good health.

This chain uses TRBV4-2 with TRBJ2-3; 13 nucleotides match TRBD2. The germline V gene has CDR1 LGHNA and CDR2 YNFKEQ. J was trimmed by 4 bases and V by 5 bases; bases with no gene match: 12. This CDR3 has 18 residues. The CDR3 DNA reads TGTGCCAGCAGCTCCCCCCGCGGACTAGCGGGAGTGGCAGATACGCAGTATTTT. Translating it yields CASSSPRGLAGVADTQYF.

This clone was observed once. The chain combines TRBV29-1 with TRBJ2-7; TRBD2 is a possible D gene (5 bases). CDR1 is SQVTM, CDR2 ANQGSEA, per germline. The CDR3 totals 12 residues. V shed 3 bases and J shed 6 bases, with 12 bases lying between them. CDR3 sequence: CSVDRLGGEQYF. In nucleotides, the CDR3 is TGCAGCGTTGACAGGCTCGGAGGCGAGCAGTACTTC.

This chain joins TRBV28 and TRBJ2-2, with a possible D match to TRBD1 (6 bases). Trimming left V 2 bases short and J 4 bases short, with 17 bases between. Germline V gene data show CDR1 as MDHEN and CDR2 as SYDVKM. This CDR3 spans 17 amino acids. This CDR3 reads CASSLNGQGRRTGELFF. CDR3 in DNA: TGTGCCAGCAGTTTAAATGGGCAGGGGCGGCGCACCGGGGAGCTGTTTTTT.

The CDR3 region has the DNA TGTGCCATCAGTGCCGGGACGGCTATATACGAGCAGTACTTC. This translates into CAISAGTAIYEQYF. The chain links TRBV10-3 to TRBJ2-7; D may match TRBD1 or TRBD2 (5 bases each). Germline values: CDR1 ENHRY, CDR2 SYGVKD. V shed 4 bases and J shed 4 bases, with 14 bases lying between them. There are 14 residues in the CDR3.

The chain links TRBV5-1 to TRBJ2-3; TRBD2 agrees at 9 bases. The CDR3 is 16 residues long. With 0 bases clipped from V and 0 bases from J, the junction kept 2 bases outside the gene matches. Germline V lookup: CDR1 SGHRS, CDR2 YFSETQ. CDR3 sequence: CASSLASGVSTDTQYF. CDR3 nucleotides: TGCGCCAGCAGCTTGGCTAGCGGGGTTAGCACAGATACGCAGTATTTT.

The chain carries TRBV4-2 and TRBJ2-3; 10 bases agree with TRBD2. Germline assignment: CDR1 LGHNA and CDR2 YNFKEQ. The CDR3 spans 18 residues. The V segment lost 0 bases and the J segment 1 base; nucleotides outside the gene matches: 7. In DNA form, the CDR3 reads TGTGCCAGCAGCCAAGATAAGGCTAGCGGGGGTCGCACAGATACGCAGTATTTT. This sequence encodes CASSQDKASGGRTDTQYF.

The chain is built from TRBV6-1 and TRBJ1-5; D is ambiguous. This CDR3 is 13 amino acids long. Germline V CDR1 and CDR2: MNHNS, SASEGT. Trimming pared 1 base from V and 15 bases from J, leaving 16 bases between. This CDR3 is CASSEGLPDLRHF. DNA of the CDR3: TGTGCCAGCAGTGAAGGTCTTCCAGATCTTAGGCATTTT.

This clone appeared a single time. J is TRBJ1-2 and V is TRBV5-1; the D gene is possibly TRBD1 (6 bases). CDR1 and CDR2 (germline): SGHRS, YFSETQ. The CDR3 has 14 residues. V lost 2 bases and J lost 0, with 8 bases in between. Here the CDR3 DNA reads TGCGCCAGCAGCTTACAGGGCACTAACTATGGCTACACCTTC. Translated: CASSLQGTNYGYTF.

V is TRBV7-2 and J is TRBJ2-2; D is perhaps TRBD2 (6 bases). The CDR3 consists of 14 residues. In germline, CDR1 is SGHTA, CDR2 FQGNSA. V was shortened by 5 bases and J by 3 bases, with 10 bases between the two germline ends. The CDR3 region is CASSPLAHTGELFF. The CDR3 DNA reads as TGTGCCAGCAGCCCCCTAGCGCACACCGGGGAGCTGTTTTTT.